The 6 T cell receptor beta chains in this list originate from one sample, sequenced in a study of CD8 T cells in ankylosing spondylitis. Findings of the study overall: There was a TCR beta motif, made of roughly eight highly homologous variants, that appeared characteristic of ankylosing spondylitis blood.

No cognate antigen is known for these TCRs. TCRdb fed the 5' RACE reads into MiXCR, producing one record per CDR3 protein. Among roughly 700,000 distinct CDR3 sequences, around a fifth were seen once, and the ten largest hold under 20%. The sequenced sample consisted of blood, either unsorted or a sorted T cell fraction (not recorded which). The receptors stem from a male donor with ankylosing spondylitis.

The CDR3 spells CSASLSNTEAFF. CDR3 coding DNA: TGCAGTGCTAGTCTGTCGAACACTGAAGCTTTCTTT. The chain couples TRBV20-1 to TRBJ1-1; D is unresolved. CDR3 length equals 12 residues. Germline V CDR1 and CDR2: DFQATT, SNEGSKA (reference sequence). Trimming removed 3 bases from V and 1 base from J, with 6 bases in between.

This rearrangement joins TRBV29-1 to TRBJ1-6; 7 bases fit TRBD1. Germline loops: CDR1 SQVTM, CDR2 ANQGSEA. V lost 0 bases, J lost 6 bases, and 14 bases stayed unmatched. The CDR3 loop spans 18 amino acids. The CDR3 sequence is CSVEDQVGGGKINSPLHF. As DNA, the CDR3 is TGCAGCGTTGAAGATCAGGTCGGAGGGGGCAAGATTAATTCACCCCTCCACTTT. Variable domain in full (rest from reference TRBV29-1 and TRBJ1-6): SAVISQKPSRDICQRGTSLTIQCQVDSQVTMMFWYRQQPGQSLTLIATANQGSEATYESGFVIDKFPISRPNLTFSTLTVSNMSPEDSSIYLCSVEDQVGGGKINSPLHFGNGTRLTVT.

This clonotype was observed a few times. CDR3 in DNA: TGTGCCAGCAGTACACAGGGATCTCCTTATCAGCCCCAGCATTTT. Translated, it gives CASSTQGSPYQPQHF. The chain carries TRBV27 and TRBJ1-5, with D maybe TRBD1 (6 bases). Germline V gives CDR1 MNHEY, CDR2 SMNVEV (reference sequence). The CDR3 is 15 residues long. Trimming took off 5 bases at V and 5 bases at J, with 16 bases between the two ends.

This clonotype was seen only a few times. The J gene is TRBJ2-1, the V gene TRBV6-2 or TRBV6-3, with 9 bases that match TRBD1. From germline, CDR1 is MNHEY and CDR2 SVGEGT. The J segment lost 0 bases and the V segment lost 6 bases, leaving 6 bases of the junction unmatched. The CDR3 extends over 16 amino acids. CDR3 loop: CASRIGTGNSYNEQFF. The CDR3 DNA sequence: TGTGCCAGCAGAATAGGGACAGGGAACTCCTACAATGAGCAGTTCTTC.

This clonotype was picked up many times. The chain employs TRBV5-1 and TRBJ1-2; no clear D. The CDR3 covers 13 residues. The V end lost 0 bases, the J end lost 1 base, and 4 bases lay between the germline ends. The germline V gene encodes CDR1 SGHRS and CDR2 YFSETQ. The CDR3 DNA is TGCGCCAGCAGCTTGGACAGTAACTATGGCTACACCTTC. This sequence encodes CASSLDSNYGYTF.

The chain recombines TRBV5-5 with TRBJ2-7; D gene ambiguous. This CDR3 has 13 amino acids. Germline V gene sequence: CDR1 SGHKS, CDR2 YYEKEE (reference sequence). Trimming took off 5 bases at V and 0 bases at J, with 9 bases between the two ends. CDR3 nucleotide sequence: TGTGCCAGCAGGCGCATCCCCTCCTACGAGCAGTACTTC. Its protein product is CASRRIPSYEQYF. The variable domain in full, with the rest retrieved from reference TRBV5-5 and TRBJ2-7, is DAGVTQSPTHLIKTRGQQVTLRCSPISGHKSVSWYQQVLGQGPQFIFQYYEKEERGRGNFPDRFSARQFPNYSSELNVNALLLGDSALYLCASRRIPSYEQYFGPGTRLTVT.